Described below is a single T cell receptor (beta chain) sequence and its context. Its antigen is unknown. TCRdb's copy holds only in-frame clones and misses some; the assay was immunoSEQ multiplex PCR. The sample shows roughly 41,000 clones, 82% of them seen only once. These data come from a study of PD-L1 blockade in urothelial cancer. Study information: Patients initiated atezolizumab at some point between 2013 and 2015 at 1,200 mg intravenously every 3 weeks. Broader study findings: Tumor-associated clones in the blood of durable-benefit patients grew more at 3 weeks.

The length of the CDR3 is 16 residues. The germline CDR1 and CDR2 sequences are SGHTA and FQGNSA. Losses at the gene ends were 3 bases for V and 6 bases for J; bases not matched to a gene: 7. The chain carries TRBV7-2 and TRBJ2-2, with TRBD2 matching 10 bases. The sample here was PBMCs, taken around atezolizumab (anti-PD-L1) treatment. This receptor was taken from a man in his 60s with urothelial cancer. The CDR3 DNA sequence: TGTGCCAGCAGCTTGGAAGCGGGGGGGGGAGCCGGGGAGCTGTTTTTT. Translating gives CASSLEAGGGAGELFF.